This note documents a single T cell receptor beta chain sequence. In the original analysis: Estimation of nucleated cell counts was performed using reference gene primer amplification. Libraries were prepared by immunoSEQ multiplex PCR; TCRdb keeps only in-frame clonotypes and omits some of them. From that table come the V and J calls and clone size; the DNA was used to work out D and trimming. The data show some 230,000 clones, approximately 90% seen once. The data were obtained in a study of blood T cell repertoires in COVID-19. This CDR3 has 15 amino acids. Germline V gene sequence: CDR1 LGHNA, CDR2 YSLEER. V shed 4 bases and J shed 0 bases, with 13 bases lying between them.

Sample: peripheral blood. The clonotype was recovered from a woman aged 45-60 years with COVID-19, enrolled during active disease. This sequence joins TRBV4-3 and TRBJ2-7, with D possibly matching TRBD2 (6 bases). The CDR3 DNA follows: TGCGCCAGCAGCCCCAAGGAGGGGCCCTCCTACGAGCAGTACTTC. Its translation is CASSPKEGPSYEQYF.